What follows are 27 T cell receptor beta chains derived from one specimen sequenced in a study of human T cells and chemical hapten exposure. The sample's time point: patch test 2, 6 weeks after DPC sensitization. Indicated treatment: therapeutic diphenylcyclopropenone sensitization with weekly scalp DPC. TCRdb used MiXCR to reprocess the RACE reads, holding one entry per CDR3 protein. This sample has a few hundred thousand distinct CDR3 sequences; 6% to 7% occur once, and the top ten carry under 7%. This specimen consisted of whole blood, obtained in connection with sensitization to the hapten diphenylcyclopropenone (DPC). Receptors originate from a woman aged 18-30 years with alopecia areata. Some clones in this sample may be carry-over from other donors' samples.

This clonotype showed up just a few times. The chain has TRBV6-2 or TRBV6-3 and TRBJ2-3; the D gene is possibly TRBD2 (6 bases). Germline values: CDR1 MNHEY, CDR2 SVGEGT. The V gene lost 2 bases and the J gene lost 2 bases, with 8 bases spanning the gap. This CDR3 region has 14 residues. Here the CDR3 reads CASSYREPTDTQYF. CDR3 nucleotide sequence: TGTGCCAGCAGTTACCGGGAGCCCACAGATACGCAGTATTTT.

The chain carries TRBV10-3 and TRBJ2-2; D gene uncertain. CDR3 length: 14 residues. Germline CDR1 is ENHRY and CDR2 is SYGVKD. V was pared by 6 bases and J by 4 bases, with 12 bases between. The CDR3 loop is CAIRRTEITGELFF. CDR3 bases: TGTGCCATCAGGAGAACAGAGATCACCGGGGAGCTGTTTTTT.

This chain links TRBV6-4 with TRBJ2-3; 16 nucleotides match TRBD2. Losses at the gene ends were 2 bases for V and 4 bases for J; bases not matched to a gene: 3. The CDR3 runs to 17 residues. CDR1 MRHNA and CDR2 SNTAGT come from the germline V gene. The chain's CDR3 is CASSDGTSGGAADTQYF. CDR3 in DNA: TGTGCCAGCAGTGACGGGACTAGCGGGGGGGCCGCAGATACGCAGTATTTT.

This clonotype occurred a few times. This chain connects TRBV28 to TRBJ1-1; possibly TRBD1 for D (6 bases). The V gene lost 5 bases and the J gene lost 4 bases, with 17 bases spanning the gap. Germline V CDR1 and CDR2: MDHEN, SYDVKM. This CDR3 is built from 15 residues. CDR3 region: CASSLPPTGSTEAFF. CDR3 nucleotides: TGTGCCAGCAGTCTACCACCCACAGGGTCCACTGAAGCTTTCTTT.

This clonotype appeared many times. V is TRBV7-2 and J is TRBJ1-6; D is possibly TRBD1 (5 bases). V lost 4 bases to trimming and J lost 7 bases, with 14 bases between them. In germline, CDR1 is SGHTA, CDR2 FQGNSA. The CDR3 spans 15 residues. The CDR3 sequence: CASSSPGSINSPLHF. Written as DNA, the CDR3 is TGTGCCAGCAGCTCCCCAGGGAGTATCAATTCACCCCTCCACTTT.

This clonotype was seen ten or more times. The rearrangement uses TRBV3-1 and TRBJ2-1; tentative D call: TRBD2 (6 bases). The V gene's germline CDR1 is LGHDT and CDR2 YNNKEL (reference sequence). V lost 4 bases, J lost 5 bases, and 9 bases lay in between. The CDR3 length is 13 residues. For the CDR3, the DNA is TGTGCCAGCAGCCCCTGGGAGGACAATGAGCAGTTCTTC. Translation: CASSPWEDNEQFF.

This clonotype has only a few counts. CDR3 loop: CASSYSQTSEQFF. Written as DNA, the CDR3 is TGTGCCAGCAGTTACTCCCAGACTAGTGAGCAGTTCTTC. The rearrangement joins TRBV6-6 to TRBJ2-1; maybe TRBD2 (6 bases). Germline values: CDR1 MNHNY, CDR2 SVGAGI (reference sequence). V shed 0 bases and J shed 9 bases, with 9 bases lying between them. The CDR3 totals 13 residues.

To note about this clonotype: This sequence may be a read error, since a much larger clone differs from it by one base. The rearrangement uses TRBV20-1 and TRBJ1-1, with D perhaps matching TRBD1 (5 bases). The V end lost 1 base, the J end lost 6 bases, and 15 bases lay between the germline ends. This CDR3 has 14 residues. Germline-derived CDR1 and CDR2 are DFQATT and SNEGSKA (reference sequence). The DNA for the CDR3 is TGCAGTGCTAGAGTCCAGGAGCGGGGCGCTGAAGCTTTCTTT. Translating it yields CSARVQERGAEAFF.

There are a few counts of this clonotype. This rearrangement joins TRBV7-9 to TRBJ2-7; a weak D match, TRBD1 (5 bases). CDR3 length: 15 amino acids. V was pared by 3 bases and J by 2 bases, with 14 bases between. Per the germline V gene, CDR1 is SEHNR and CDR2 is FQNEAQ (reference sequence). The CDR3: CASSLSYRTTYEQYF. The CDR3 region has the DNA TGTGCCAGCAGCTTGTCTTATCGGACAACCTACGAGCAGTACTTC. The complete variable domain, with remaining parts taken from reference TRBV7-9 and TRBJ2-7, reads DTGVSQNPRHKITKRGQNVTFRCDPISEHNRLYWYRQTLGQGPEFLTYFQNEAQLEKSRLLSDRFSAERPKGSFSTLEIQRTEQGDSAMYLCASSLSYRTTYEQYFGPGTRLTVT.

This clonotype has ten or more counts. In nucleotides, the CDR3 is TGTGCCAGCAGTTACACCCAACAGGGGGGGGCTTTCTTT. It codes for CASSYTQQGGAFF. The chain is built from TRBV6-5 and TRBJ1-1; 8 bases are a match to TRBD1. CDR3 size: 13 residues. From germline, CDR1 is MNHEY and CDR2 SVGAGI. Trimming cost V 2 bases and J 11 bases; bases outside gene matches: 7.

This chain joins TRBV7-9 and TRBJ2-1; D remains ambiguous. The CDR3 length is 13 residues. V was cut by 7 bases and J by 13 bases, with 20 bases left in between. The germline gives CDR1 SEHNR, CDR2 FQNEAQ (reference sequence). CDR3 in DNA: TGTGCCAGCACCATCTCAATACAGACCTTCCAGTTCTTC. Translation gives CASTISIQTFQFF.

The rearrangement uses TRBV12-3 or TRBV12-4 and TRBJ1-1; D might be TRBD1 (5 bases). V lost 6 bases and J 3 bases, leaving 14 bases between the germline ends. The CDR3 has 14 amino acids. CDR3 nucleotides: TGTGCCAGCAGGGGGGAACTAGGGGACACTGAAGCTTTCTTT. As protein: CASRGELGDTEAFF.

V usage is TRBV6-6 and J usage is TRBJ1-1, with 8 positions matching TRBD1. The CDR3 is 12 residues long. From germline, CDR1 is MNHNY and CDR2 SVGAGI (reference sequence). Trimming cost V 7 bases and J 4 bases; bases outside gene matches: 2. CDR3 DNA: TGTGCCAGCACAGACAGGGGCACTGAAGCTTTCTTT. As protein: CASTDRGTEAFF.

The J gene is TRBJ2-4, the V gene TRBV28; tentatively, D is TRBD2 (5 bases). The germline gives CDR1 MDHEN, CDR2 SYDVKM. V lost 5 bases, J lost 0 bases, and 20 bases lay in between. There are 18 residues in the CDR3. The CDR3 loop is CASSPTSRGGGAKNIQYF. Written as DNA, the CDR3 is TGTGCCAGCAGTCCCACCAGCCGGGGTGGAGGAGCCAAAAACATTCAGTACTTC.

This clonotype was picked up one time. The chain uses TRBV5-1 and TRBJ2-2; D possibly corresponds to TRBD1 (6 bases). This CDR3 region has 17 residues. The germline V gene has CDR1 SGHRS and CDR2 YFSETQ. V dropped 0 bases and J dropped 1 base, with 13 bases sitting between them. The DNA for the CDR3 is TGCGCCAGCAGCTTGGTATCCGGGACACAGAACACCGGGGAGCTGTTTTTT. Protein product: CASSLVSGTQNTGELFF.

At least ten counts were recorded for this clonotype. V and J are TRBV9 and TRBJ2-7; TRBD2 might be the D (6 bases). The CDR3 runs to 12 residues. V was trimmed by 6 bases and J by 5 bases, leaving 12 bases between them. CDR1 is SGDLS and CDR2 is YYNGEE in the germline V gene. DNA of the CDR3: TGTGCCAGCAACCAGGGAGGCCACGAGCAGTACTTC. Translated, it gives CASNQGGHEQYF. Full variable domain (missing parts from reference TRBV9 and TRBJ2-7): DSGVTQTPKHLITATGQRVTLRCSPRSGDLSVYWYQQSLDQGLQFLIQYYNGEERAKGNILERFSAQQFPDLHSELNLSSLELGDSALYFCASNQGGHEQYFGPGTRLTVT.

The genes are TRBV12-5 and TRBJ2-7; perhaps TRBD1 as D (6 bases). V was cut by 0 bases and J by 9 bases, with 15 bases left in between. Per the germline V gene, CDR1 is LGHNT and CDR2 is FRNRAP. CDR3 length: 14 residues. Here the CDR3 reads CASGLVGTPHGQYF. The DNA for the CDR3 is TGTGCTAGTGGTTTGGTCGGGACACCTCACGGGCAGTACTTC.

This clonotype was found a few times. The rearrangement joins TRBV6-5 to TRBJ2-5, with 8 bases fitting TRBD2. The CDR3 length is 16 residues. Trimming took 1 base from V and 1 from J; bases not matched to a gene: 5. CDR1 and CDR2 from the germline V gene are MNHEY and SVGAGI. In nucleotides, the CDR3 is TGTGCCAGCAGTTACTGGCCGGGGGGGCCCCAAGAGACCCAGTACTTC. Its protein is CASSYWPGGPQETQYF.

This clonotype has a count of ten or more. V usage is TRBV18 and J usage is TRBJ1-6; no reliable D call. The CDR3 length is 15 residues. CDR1 is KGHSH, CDR2 LQKENI, per germline. The germline V and J ends were trimmed by 5 bases and 7 bases, with 15 bases remaining between them. CDR3 in DNA: TGTGCCAGCTCAGCAATCATGGTTGAAAATTCACCCCTCCACTTT. It specifies CASSAIMVENSPLHF. The full variable domain, rest sourced from reference TRBV18 and TRBJ1-6, is NAGVMQNPRHLVRRRGQEARLRCSPMKGHSHVYWYRQLPEEGLKFMVYLQKENIIDESGMPKERFSAEFPKEGPSILRIQQVVRGDSAAYFCASSAIMVENSPLHFGNGTRLTVT.

This CDR3 is CSARPSGRVDQPQHF. The CDR3 DNA sequence: TGCAGTGCTAGACCTTCGGGCAGGGTCGATCAGCCCCAGCATTTT. The V and J genes are TRBV20-1 and TRBJ1-5; TRBD1 is a possible D gene (5 bases). Trimming left V 2 bases short and J 5 bases short, with 16 bases between. Germline V gene lookup returns CDR1 DFQATT and CDR2 SNEGSKA (reference sequence). This CDR3 contains 15 residues.

DNA for the CDR3: TGTGCCAGCAGTCCCCACTTACAGGGGGTGAGAACTGAAGCTTTCTTT. Protein product: CASSPHLQGVRTEAFF. V gene TRBV28 combines with J gene TRBJ1-1, with TRBD1 identical over 8 bases. Germline loops: CDR1 MDHEN, CDR2 SYDVKM. The J segment lost 5 bases and the V segment lost 5 bases, leaving 13 bases of the junction unmatched. The CDR3 length is 16 residues.

This clonotype was observed at least ten times. V usage is TRBV29-1 and J usage is TRBJ1-2; D gene unclear. In germline, CDR1 is SQVTM, CDR2 ANQGSEA. The CDR3 runs to 14 residues. V lost 8 bases and J lost 3, with 19 bases in between. The CDR3 sequence: CSLWSGEADYGYTF. The CDR3 region has the DNA TGCAGCCTATGGTCTGGGGAGGCGGACTATGGCTACACCTTC.

The CDR3 nucleotides are TGTGCCAGCAGCGCGCTCGGGACAGGGGGGATGAATGAGCAGTTCTTC. This gives the protein CASSALGTGGMNEQFF. The genes are TRBV11-1 and TRBJ2-1, with 11 bases that match TRBD1. V shed 5 bases, J shed 7 bases, and the junction held 10 bases outside the gene matches. The CDR3 covers 16 residues. Germline values: CDR1 SGHAT, CDR2 FQDESV (reference sequence).

The V gene is TRBV6-6, the J gene TRBJ2-3; 9 nucleotides align to TRBD1. J lost 2 bases, V lost 6 bases, and 12 bases had no gene match. The length of the CDR3 is 17 residues. CDR1 and CDR2 (germline): MNHNY, SVGAGI (reference sequence). In nucleotides, the CDR3 is TGTGCCAGCAGCTTTCTACCGGGACAGGGCCCCACAGATACGCAGTATTTT. Its protein is CASSFLPGQGPTDTQYF.

At least ten counts were recorded for this clonotype. The chain employs TRBV11-1 and TRBJ1-1; D not certain. The CDR3 loop spans 13 amino acids. Deletions cut 2 bases from V and 4 bases from J, with 8 bases between. The germline gives CDR1 SGHAT, CDR2 FQDESV (reference sequence). In nucleotides, the CDR3 is TGTGCCAGCAGCTTATTGACGAGCACTGAAGCTTTCTTT. Protein product: CASSLLTSTEAFF.

The J gene is TRBJ1-3, the V gene TRBV7-2; D remains unclear. Deletions cut 2 bases from V and 0 bases from J, with 8 bases between. The germline gives CDR1 SGHTA, CDR2 FQGNSA. CDR3 length: 15 amino acids. The CDR3 DNA sequence: TGTGCCAGCAGCTTAAGATCAAGCTCTGGAAACACCATATATTTT. It is translated as CASSLRSSSGNTIYF.

J is TRBJ1-1 and V is TRBV5-1, with TRBD1 as a possible D gene (5 bases). The V gene's germline CDR1 is SGHRS and CDR2 YFSETQ. Trimming removed 1 base at V and 4 bases at J, with 14 bases between. The CDR3 totals 15 residues. CDR3 loop: CASSLYGGLGTEAFF. The CDR3 DNA follows: TGCGCCAGCAGCTTGTACGGGGGTCTCGGCACTGAAGCTTTCTTT.